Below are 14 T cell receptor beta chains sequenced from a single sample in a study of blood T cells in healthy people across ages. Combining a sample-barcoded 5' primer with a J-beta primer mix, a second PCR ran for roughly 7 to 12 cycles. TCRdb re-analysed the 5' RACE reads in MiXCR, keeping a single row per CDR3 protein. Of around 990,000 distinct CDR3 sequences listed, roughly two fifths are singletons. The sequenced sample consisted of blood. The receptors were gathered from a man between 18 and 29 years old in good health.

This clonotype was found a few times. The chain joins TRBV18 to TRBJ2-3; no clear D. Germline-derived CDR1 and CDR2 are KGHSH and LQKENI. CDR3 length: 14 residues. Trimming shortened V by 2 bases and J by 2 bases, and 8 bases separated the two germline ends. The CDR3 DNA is TGTGCCAGCTCACCATCGTCCGTCACAGATACGCAGTATTTT. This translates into CASSPSSVTDTQYF.

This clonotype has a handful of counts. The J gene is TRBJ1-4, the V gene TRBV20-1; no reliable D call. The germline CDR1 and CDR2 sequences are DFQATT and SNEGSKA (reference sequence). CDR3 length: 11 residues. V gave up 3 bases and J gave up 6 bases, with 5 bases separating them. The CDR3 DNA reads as TGCAGTGCTAGTCGCGATGAAAAACTGTTTTTT. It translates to CSASRDEKLFF.

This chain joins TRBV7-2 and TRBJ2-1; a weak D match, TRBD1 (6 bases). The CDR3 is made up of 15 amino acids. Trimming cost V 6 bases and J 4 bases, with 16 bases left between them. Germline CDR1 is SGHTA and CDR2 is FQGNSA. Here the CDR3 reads CASSSRTGLYNEQFF. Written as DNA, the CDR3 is TGTGCCAGCAGTTCACGTACAGGGTTATACAATGAGCAGTTCTTC.

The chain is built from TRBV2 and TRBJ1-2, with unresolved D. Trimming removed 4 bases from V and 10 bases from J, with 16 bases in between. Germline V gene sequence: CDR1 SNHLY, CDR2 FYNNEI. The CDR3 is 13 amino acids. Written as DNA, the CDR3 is TGTGCCAGCAGTGCGGGAACACTCGGCGACTACACCTTC. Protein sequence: CASSAGTLGDYTF.

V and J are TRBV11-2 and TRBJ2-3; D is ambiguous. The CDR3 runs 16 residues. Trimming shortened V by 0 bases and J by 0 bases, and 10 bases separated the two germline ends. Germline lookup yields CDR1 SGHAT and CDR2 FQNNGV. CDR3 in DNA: TGTGCCAGCAGCTTAGAACCCCGCCCTAGCACAGATACGCAGTATTTT. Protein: CASSLEPRPSTDTQYF.

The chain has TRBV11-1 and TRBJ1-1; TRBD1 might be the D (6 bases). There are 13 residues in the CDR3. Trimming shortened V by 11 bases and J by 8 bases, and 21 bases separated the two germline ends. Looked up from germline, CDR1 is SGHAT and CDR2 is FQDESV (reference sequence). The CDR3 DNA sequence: TGTGCCGGCATCTTAAAACGCGGGACAGAAGCTTTCTTT. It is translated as CAGILKRGTEAFF.

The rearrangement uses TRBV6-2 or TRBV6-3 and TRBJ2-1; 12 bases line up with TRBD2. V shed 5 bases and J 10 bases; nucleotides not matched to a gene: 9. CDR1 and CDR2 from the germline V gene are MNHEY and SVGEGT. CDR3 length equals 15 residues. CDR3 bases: TGTGCCAGCAGTGCCATGAGACTAGCGGGGGTAGAGCAGTTCTTC. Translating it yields CASSAMRLAGVEQFF.

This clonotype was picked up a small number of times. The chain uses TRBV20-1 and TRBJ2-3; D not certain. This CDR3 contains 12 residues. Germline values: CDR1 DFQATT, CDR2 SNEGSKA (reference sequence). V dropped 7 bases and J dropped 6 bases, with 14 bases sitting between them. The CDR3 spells CSVARLRDTQYF. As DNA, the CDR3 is TGCAGTGTCGCCCGACTTCGGGATACGCAGTATTTT.

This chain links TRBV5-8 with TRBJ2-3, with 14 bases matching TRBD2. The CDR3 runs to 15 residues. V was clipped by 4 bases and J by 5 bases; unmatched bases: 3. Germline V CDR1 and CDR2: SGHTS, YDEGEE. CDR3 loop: CASSRLAGGGDTQYF. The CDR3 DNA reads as TGTGCCAGCAGCCGACTAGCGGGGGGGGGAGATACGCAGTATTTT.

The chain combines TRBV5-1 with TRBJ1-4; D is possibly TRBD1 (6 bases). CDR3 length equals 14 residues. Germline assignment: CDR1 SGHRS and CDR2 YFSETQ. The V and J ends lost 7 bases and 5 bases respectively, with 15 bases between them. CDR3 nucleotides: TGCGCCAGCTGCCTTTCAGGGGTAAATGAAAAACTGTTTTTT. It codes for CASCLSGVNEKLFF.

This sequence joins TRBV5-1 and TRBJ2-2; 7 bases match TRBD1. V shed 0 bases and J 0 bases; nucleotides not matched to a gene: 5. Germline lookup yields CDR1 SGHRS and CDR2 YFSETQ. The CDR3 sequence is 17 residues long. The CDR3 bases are TGCGCCAGCAGCTTGGCCGAGACAGGGTCGAACACCGGGGAGCTGTTTTTT. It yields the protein CASSLAETGSNTGELFF.

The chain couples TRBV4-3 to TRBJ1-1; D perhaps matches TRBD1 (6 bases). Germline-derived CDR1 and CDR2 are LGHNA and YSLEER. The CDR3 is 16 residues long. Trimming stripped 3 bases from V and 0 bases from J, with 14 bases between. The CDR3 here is CASSQDLGQLNTEAFF. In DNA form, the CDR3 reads TGCGCCAGCAGCCAGGACCTCGGACAGTTGAACACTGAAGCTTTCTTT.

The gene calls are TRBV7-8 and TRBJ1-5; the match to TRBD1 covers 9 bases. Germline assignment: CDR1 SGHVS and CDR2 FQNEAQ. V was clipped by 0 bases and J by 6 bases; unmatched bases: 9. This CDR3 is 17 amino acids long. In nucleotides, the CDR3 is TGTGCCAGCAGCTTAGCTGGGGGACAGGGAGGGAGTCAGCCCCAGCATTTT. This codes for CASSLAGGQGGSQPQHF. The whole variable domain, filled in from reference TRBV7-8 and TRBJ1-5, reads GAGVSQSPRYKVAKRGQDVALRCDPISGHVSLFWYQQALGQGPEFLTYFQNEAQLDKSGLPSDRFFAERPEGSVSTLKIQRTQQEDSAVYLCASSLAGGQGGSQPQHFGDGTRLSIL.

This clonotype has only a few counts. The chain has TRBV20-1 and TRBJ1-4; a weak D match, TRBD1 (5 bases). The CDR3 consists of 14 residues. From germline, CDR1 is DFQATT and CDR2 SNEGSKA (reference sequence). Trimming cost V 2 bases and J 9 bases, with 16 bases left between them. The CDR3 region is CSARPLGPIQKLFF. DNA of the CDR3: TGCAGTGCTAGACCCCTGGGGCCCATACAAAAACTGTTTTTT.